A selection of T cell receptor beta chains follows, all from one sample in a study of blood T cell repertoires in COVID-19. The method was immunoSEQ multiplex PCR; TCRdb's version includes in-frame clones alone and lacks a portion of them. The sample carries around 140,000 clones, 86% recorded once. The specimen sequenced was peripheral blood. All receptors derive from a woman aged 55-70 years with acute or convalescent COVID-19. Each CDR3 is given with its conserved first and last residue. The D gene is left open where the match is weak. Clone size is not always given. Where it is, it says once, few, many or a class for expanded clones.

>.|TRBJ2-6|.|TRBV2
TGTGCCAGCACCGACGGACTCTCTGGGGCCAACGTCCTGACTTTC
CASTDGLSGANVLTF
>TRBD1|TRBJ2-5|.|TRBV24-1
TGTGCCACCAGTGATTTTTCGGCAGGGGGCTTAGAGACCCAGTACTTC
CATSDFSAGGLETQYF
>.|TRBJ2-7|.|TRBV10-2
TGCGCCAGCAGTTCCTCCGGGACTCTCACCTACGAGCAGTACTTC
CASSSSGTLTYEQYF
>.|TRBJ2-7|.|TRBV28
TGTGCCAGCAGTTTAAGGGGCAGGGTGGGCTACGAGCAGTACTTC
CASSLRGRVGYEQYF
>.|TRBJ2-3|.|TRBV7-3
TGTGCCAGCAGCCCCTCGGGATACGGCACAGATACGCAGTATTTT
CASSPSGYGTDTQYF
>.|TRBJ2-3|.|TRBV20-1
TGCAGTGCTAGTACAGACACAGATACGCAGTATTTT
CSASTDTDTQYF
>TRBD1|TRBJ1-4|.|TRBV11-2
TGTGCCAGCAGCTTAGAACAGGGGTTCGGTAATGAAAAACTGTTTTTT
CASSLEQGFGNEKLFF
>TRBD2|TRBJ2-3|.|TRBV9
TGTGCCAGCAGCGCGGGGACTAGCGGCACAGATACGCAGTATTTT
CASSAGTSGTDTQYF
>.|TRBJ2-7|.|TRBV5-1
TGCGCCAGCAGCTTGGGGCAGTTCTACGAGCAGTACTTC
CASSLGQFYEQYF
>TRBD1|TRBJ2-7|once|TRBV2
TGTGCCAGCAGTGGGTTTGGACAGGGGGCTTACGAGCAGTACTTC
CASSGFGQGAYEQYF
>TRBD1|TRBJ2-5|.|TRBV18
TGTGCCAGCTCACCAACAGGGGATGGGGCCAAAGAGACCCAGTACTTC
CASSPTGDGAKETQYF
>.|TRBJ1-2|.|TRBV19
TGTGCCAGTACTCCAGCGTCTAACTATGGCTACACCTTC
CASTPASNYGYTF
>.|TRBJ2-7|.|TRBV4-1
TGCGCCAGCAGCCAAGTGGATGGAGGCTTAATCTCCTACGAGCAGTACTTC
CASSQVDGGLISYEQYF
>.|TRBJ2-2|.|TRBV6-5
TGTGCCAGCAGTCTCGGACAGAACACCGGGGAGCTGTTTTTT
CASSLGQNTGELFF
>.|TRBJ2-2|.|TRBV19
TGTGCCAGTAGTATACGGAATCTCGGCGGGAACACCGGGGAGCTGTTTTTT
CASSIRNLGGNTGELFF
>TRBD2|TRBJ2-1|.|TRBV5-4
TGTGCCAGCAGCTCACTCACTAGCGGGGGGCCCTACAATGAGCAGTTCTTC
CASSSLTSGGPYNEQFF
>.|TRBJ2-7|once|TRBV28
TGTGCCAGCAGTTTAGGGACAATGGGCGAGCAGTACTTC
CASSLGTMGEQYF
>TRBD1|TRBJ2-5|.|TRBV6-1
TGTGCCAGCAGTGAATTAAGTCAGGGGGCTCTTGAGACCCAGTACTTC
CASSELSQGALETQYF
>TRBD1|TRBJ1-4|.|TRBV7-6
TGTGCCAGCAGCTTAGTGGTGACAGGGAATGTCGGGGGACGCGAAAAACTGTTTTTT
CASSLVVTGNVGGREKLFF
>TRBD1|TRBJ2-2|once|TRBV4-2
TGTGCCAGCAGCCCCCTCGGACAGGGCGAGGACACCGGGGAGCTGTTTTTT
CASSPLGQGEDTGELFF
>TRBD1|TRBJ2-7|.|TRBV28
TGTGCCAGCAGGTCACCGAGCACCAGGGGGTATAGCTCCTACGAGCAGTACTTC
CASRSPSTRGYSSYEQYF
>.|TRBJ2-1|.|TRBV28
TGTGCCAGCAGTACGCCGCGACAGGACTACAATGAGCAGTTCTTC
CASSTPRQDYNEQFF
>TRBD1|TRBJ1-6|.|TRBV9
TGTGCCAGCAGCGTGTTGGACAGGGTGGATTCACCCCTCCACTTT
CASSVLDRVDSPLHF
>.|TRBJ2-5|.|TRBV6-5
TGTGCCAGCAGGCGGGGCCAAGAGACCCAGTACTTC
CASRRGQETQYF
>.|TRBJ1-5|.|TRBV27
TGTGCCAGCAGTTTAGCGGGCGCGGGCAATCAGCCCCAGCATTTT
CASSLAGAGNQPQHF
>.|TRBJ1-1|.|TRBV7-8
TGTGCCAGCAGCTTAAAAAGGGGTACCTTCACTGAAGCTTTCTTT
CASSLKRGTFTEAFF
>TRBD1|TRBJ1-4|.|TRBV6-6
TGTGCCAGCACAGGGGGCGCAGGAAAACTGTTTTTT
CASTGGAGKLFF
>TRBD2|TRBJ2-3|.|TRBV10-1
TGCGCCAGCAGTGAGGTGACTAGCGGGGGAAGAGATACGCAGTATTTT
CASSEVTSGGRDTQYF
>.|TRBJ2-7|.|TRBV7-9
TGTGCCAGCAGCCTCCACACGAACTCCTACGAGCAGTACTTC
CASSLHTNSYEQYF
>.|TRBJ2-7|.|TRBV19
TGTGCCAGTAGTATAGGTTGGAGGAAGGAGCAGTACTTC
CASSIGWRKEQYF
>.|TRBJ2-2|.|TRBV5-6
TGTGCCAGCAGCCTCAGGGAGGCCGGGGAGCTGTTTTTT
CASSLREAGELFF
>.|TRBJ1-1|.|TRBV11-3
TGTGCCAGCACCCTAAGGGGGTTTATGAACACTGAAGCTTTCTTT
CASTLRGFMNTEAFF
>.|TRBJ1-4|few|TRBV4-2
TGTGCCAGCAGCCAAGCGCGGTCGGAGGAAAAACTGTTTTTT
CASSQARSEEKLFF
>TRBD2|TRBJ2-3|.|TRBV6-1
TGTGCCAGCAGTGAAGGGATGGCGGGGGGGCGTGCAGATACGCAGTATTTT
CASSEGMAGGRADTQYF
>TRBD1|TRBJ2-1|.|TRBV19
TGTGCCAGTAGTATCCCTGACAGGGGGCCGAACAATGAGCAGTTCTTC
CASSIPDRGPNNEQFF
>.|TRBJ1-2|.|TRBV11-2
TGTGCCAGCAGCTCCACCGCGGGGGCATTTGGCTACACCTTC
CASSSTAGAFGYTF